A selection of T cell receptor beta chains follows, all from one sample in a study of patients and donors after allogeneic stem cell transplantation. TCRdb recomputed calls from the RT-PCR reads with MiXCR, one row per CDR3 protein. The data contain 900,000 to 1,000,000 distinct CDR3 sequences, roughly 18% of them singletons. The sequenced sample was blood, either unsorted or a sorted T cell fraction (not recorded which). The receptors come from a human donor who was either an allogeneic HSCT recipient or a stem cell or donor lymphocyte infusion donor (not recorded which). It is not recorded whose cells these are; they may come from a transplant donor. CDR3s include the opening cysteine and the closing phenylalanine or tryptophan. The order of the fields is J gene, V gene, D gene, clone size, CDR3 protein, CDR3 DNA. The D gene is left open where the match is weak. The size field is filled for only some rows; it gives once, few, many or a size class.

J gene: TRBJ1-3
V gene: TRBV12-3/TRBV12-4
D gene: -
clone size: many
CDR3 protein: CASKSTGNTIYF
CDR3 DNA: TGTGCCAGCAAATCCACTGGAAACACCATATATTTT

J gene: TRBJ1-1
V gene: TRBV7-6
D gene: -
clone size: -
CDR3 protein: CASSLGEWWGEAFF
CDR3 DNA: TGTGCCAGCAGCTTAGGGGAGTGGTGGGGCGAAGCTTTCTTT

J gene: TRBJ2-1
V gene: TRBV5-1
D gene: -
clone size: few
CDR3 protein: CASSYFASSYNEQFF
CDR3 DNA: TGCGCCAGCAGCTATTTCGCGAGCTCCTACAATGAGCAGTTCTTC

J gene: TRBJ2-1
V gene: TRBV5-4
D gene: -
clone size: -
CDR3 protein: CASTNRGDGYNEQFF
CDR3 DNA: TGTGCCAGCACGAATCGAGGTGACGGTTACAATGAGCAGTTCTTC

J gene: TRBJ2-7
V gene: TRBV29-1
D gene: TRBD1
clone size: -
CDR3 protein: CSVGQGNDEQYF
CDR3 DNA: TGCAGCGTGGGACAGGGGAACGACGAGCAGTACTTC

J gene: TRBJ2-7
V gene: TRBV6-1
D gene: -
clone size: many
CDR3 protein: CASRGYEQYF
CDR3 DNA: TGTGCCAGCAGGGGTTACGAGCAGTACTTC

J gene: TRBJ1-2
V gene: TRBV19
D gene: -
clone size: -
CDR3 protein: CASSQGTSGYTF
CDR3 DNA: TGTGCCAGTAGCCAGGGTACATCTGGCTACACCTTC

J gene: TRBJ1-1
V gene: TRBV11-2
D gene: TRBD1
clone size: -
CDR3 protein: CASSQRSRGQRLGTEAFF
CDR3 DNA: TGTGCCAGCAGCCAGCGGTCCAGGGGGCAACGGCTCGGCACTGAAGCTTTCTTT

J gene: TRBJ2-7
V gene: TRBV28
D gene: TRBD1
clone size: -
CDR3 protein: CASSRWDRGYEQYF
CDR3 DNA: TGTGCCAGCAGCCGATGGGACAGGGGCTACGAGCAGTACTTC

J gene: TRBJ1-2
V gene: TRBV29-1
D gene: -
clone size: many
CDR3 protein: CSVEYWALNYGYTF
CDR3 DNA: TGCAGCGTTGAATATTGGGCTCTTAACTATGGCTACACCTTC

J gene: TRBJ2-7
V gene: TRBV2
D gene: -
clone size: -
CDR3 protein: CASSGRGQWVLDEQYF
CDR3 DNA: TGTGCCAGCAGCGGCCGGGGGCAGTGGGTGTTGGACGAGCAGTACTTC

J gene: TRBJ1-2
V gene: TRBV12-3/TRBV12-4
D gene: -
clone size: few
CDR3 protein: CASSLGGRDGNYGYTF
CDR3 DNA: TGTGCCAGCAGTTTAGGTGGCAGGGACGGTAACTATGGCTACACCTTC

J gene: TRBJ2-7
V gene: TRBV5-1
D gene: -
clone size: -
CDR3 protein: CASTKDSSTYEQYF
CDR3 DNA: TGCGCCAGCACTAAGGACAGCTCCACCTACGAGCAGTACTTC

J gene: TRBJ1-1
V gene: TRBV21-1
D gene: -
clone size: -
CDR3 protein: CASSSTKNTEAFF
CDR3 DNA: TGTGCCAGCAGCAGTACTAAGAACACTGAAGCTTTCTTT

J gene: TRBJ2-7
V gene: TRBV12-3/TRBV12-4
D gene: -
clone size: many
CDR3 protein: CASSYDRRAYEQYF
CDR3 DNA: TGTGCCAGCAGTTACGACAGGAGAGCCTACGAGCAGTACTTC

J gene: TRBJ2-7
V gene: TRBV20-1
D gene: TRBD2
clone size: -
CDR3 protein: CSASTRGYEQYF
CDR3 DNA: TGCAGTGCTAGTACGCGGGGGTACGAGCAGTACTTC

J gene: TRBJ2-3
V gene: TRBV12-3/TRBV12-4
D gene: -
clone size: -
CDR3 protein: CASGRRPDTQYF
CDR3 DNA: TGTGCCAGCGGGCGCCGTCCCGATACGCAGTATTTT

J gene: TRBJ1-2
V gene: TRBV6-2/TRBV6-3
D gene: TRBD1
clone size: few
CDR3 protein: CASNPGIRDRDGYGYTF
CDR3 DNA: TGTGCCAGCAACCCGGGTATCCGGGACAGGGACGGGTATGGCTACACCTTC

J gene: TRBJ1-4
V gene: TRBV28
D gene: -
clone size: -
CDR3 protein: CASSRTTATNEKLFF
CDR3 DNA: TGTGCCAGCAGCCGTACAACTGCAACTAATGAAAAACTGTTTTTT

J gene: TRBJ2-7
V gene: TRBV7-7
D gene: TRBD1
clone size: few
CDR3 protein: CASPGKGQFYEQYF
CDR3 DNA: TGTGCCAGTCCCGGGAAGGGACAGTTCTACGAGCAGTACTTC

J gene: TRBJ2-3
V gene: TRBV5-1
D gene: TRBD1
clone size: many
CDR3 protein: CASSGGQSPTDTQYF
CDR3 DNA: TGCGCCAGCAGCGGGGGACAGTCTCCCACAGATACGCAGTATTTT

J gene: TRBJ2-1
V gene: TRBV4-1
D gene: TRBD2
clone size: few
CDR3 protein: CASSQAVAGRTHNEQFF
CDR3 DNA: TGCGCCAGCAGCCAAGCCGTAGCGGGAAGAACCCACAATGAGCAGTTCTTC

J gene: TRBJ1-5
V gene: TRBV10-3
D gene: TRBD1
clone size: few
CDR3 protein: CAISGQGDGQPQHF
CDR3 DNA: TGTGCCATCAGTGGACAGGGGGATGGACAGCCCCAGCATTTT

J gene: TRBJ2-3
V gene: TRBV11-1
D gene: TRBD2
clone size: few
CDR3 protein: CASSSTSGSSIPTDTQYF
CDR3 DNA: TGTGCCAGCAGCTCGACTAGCGGGAGCTCAATCCCCACAGATACGCAGTATTTT

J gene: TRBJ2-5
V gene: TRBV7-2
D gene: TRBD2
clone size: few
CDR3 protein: CASSLDGTSGVETQYF
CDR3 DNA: TGTGCCAGCAGCTTAGATGGGACTAGCGGGGTCGAGACCCAGTACTTC

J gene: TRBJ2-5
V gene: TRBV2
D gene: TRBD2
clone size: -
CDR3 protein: CASSVRLAGGRETQYF
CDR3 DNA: TGTGCCAGCAGTGTTCGGCTAGCGGGGGGGCGAGAGACCCAGTACTTC

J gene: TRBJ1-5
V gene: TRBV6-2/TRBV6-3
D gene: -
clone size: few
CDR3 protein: CASSPPGAQSQPQHF
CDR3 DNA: TGTGCCAGCAGTCCCCCCGGGGCGCAGAGTCAGCCCCAGCATTTT

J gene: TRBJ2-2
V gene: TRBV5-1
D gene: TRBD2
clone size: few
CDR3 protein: CATRGLANTGELFF
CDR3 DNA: TGCGCCACCAGGGGACTAGCGAACACCGGGGAGCTGTTTTTT

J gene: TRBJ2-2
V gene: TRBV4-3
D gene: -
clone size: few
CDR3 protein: CASSQDPGGAAAGELFF
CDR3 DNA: TGCGCCAGCAGCCAAGATCCAGGCGGGGCCGCGGCCGGGGAGCTGTTTTTT

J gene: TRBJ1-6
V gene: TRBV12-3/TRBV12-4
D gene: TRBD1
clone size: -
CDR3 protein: CASSGDRGKNSPLHF
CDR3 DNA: TGTGCCAGCAGTGGGGACAGGGGGAAAAATTCACCCCTCCACTTT

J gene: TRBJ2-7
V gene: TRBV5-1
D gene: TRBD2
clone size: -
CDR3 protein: CASSKASGGPYEQYF
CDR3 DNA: TGCGCCAGCAGCAAAGCTAGCGGGGGGCCCTACGAGCAGTACTTC

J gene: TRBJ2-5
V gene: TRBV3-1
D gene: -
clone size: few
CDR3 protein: CASSQDWQRRTQYF
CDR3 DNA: TGTGCCAGCAGCCAAGATTGGCAGAGGCGGACCCAGTACTTC

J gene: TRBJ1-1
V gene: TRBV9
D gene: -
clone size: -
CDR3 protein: CASSVAGVYTEAFF
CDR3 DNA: TGTGCCAGCAGCGTAGCCGGCGTGTACACTGAAGCTTTCTTT

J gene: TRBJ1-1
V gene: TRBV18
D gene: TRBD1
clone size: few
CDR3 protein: CASSPLGQWNTEAFF
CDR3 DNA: TGTGCCAGCTCACCGTTGGGACAGTGGAACACTGAAGCTTTCTTT

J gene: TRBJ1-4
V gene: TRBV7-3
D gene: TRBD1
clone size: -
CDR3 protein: CASSTDRKGKLFF
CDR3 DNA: TGTGCCAGCAGCACGGACAGGAAGGGAAAACTGTTTTTT

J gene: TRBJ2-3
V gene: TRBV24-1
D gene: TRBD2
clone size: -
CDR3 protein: CATSPRGTDTQYF
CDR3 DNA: TGTGCCACCAGTCCGCGGGGGACAGATACGCAGTATTTT

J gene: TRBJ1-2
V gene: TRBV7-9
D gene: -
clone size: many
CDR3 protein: CASSLKVNYGYTF
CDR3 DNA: TGTGCCAGCAGTTTAAAAGTTAACTATGGCTACACCTTC

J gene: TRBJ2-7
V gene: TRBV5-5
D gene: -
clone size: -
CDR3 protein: CASSPSRVPYEQYF
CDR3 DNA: TGTGCCAGCAGTCCATCCAGGGTCCCCTACGAGCAGTACTTC

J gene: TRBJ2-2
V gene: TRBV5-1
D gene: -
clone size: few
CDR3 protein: CASSLEAANTGELFF
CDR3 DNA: TGCGCCAGCAGCTTGGAGGCAGCGAACACCGGGGAGCTGTTTTTT

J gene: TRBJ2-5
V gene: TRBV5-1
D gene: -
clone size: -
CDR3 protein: CASSLETPETQYF
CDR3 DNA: TGCGCCAGCAGCTTGGAGACGCCGGAGACCCAGTACTTC

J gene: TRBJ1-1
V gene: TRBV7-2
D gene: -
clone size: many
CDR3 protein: CASSRDGGTNTEAFF
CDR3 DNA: TGTGCCAGCAGCCGCGATGGGGGTACCAACACTGAAGCTTTCTTT

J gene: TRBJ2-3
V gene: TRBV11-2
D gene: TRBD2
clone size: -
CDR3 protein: CASSPRLAGGYTDTQYF
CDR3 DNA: TGTGCCAGCAGCCCGCGACTAGCGGGGGGTTACACAGATACGCAGTATTTT

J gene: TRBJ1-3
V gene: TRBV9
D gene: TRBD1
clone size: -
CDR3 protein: CASSVTPPGQGSSGNTIYF
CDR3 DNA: TGTGCCAGCAGCGTAACCCCCCCGGGACAGGGTAGCTCTGGAAACACCATATATTTT